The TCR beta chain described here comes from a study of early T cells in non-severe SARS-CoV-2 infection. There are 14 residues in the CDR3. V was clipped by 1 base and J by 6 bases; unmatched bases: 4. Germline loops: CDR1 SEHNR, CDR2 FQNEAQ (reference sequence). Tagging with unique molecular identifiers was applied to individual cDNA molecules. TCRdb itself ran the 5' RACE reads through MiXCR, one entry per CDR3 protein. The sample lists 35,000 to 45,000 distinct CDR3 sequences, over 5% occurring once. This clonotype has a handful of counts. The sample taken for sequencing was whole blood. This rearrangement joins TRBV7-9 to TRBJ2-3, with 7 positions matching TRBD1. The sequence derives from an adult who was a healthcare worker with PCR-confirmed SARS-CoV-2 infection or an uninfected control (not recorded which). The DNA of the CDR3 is TGTGCCAGCAGCTTAGGAGGGGGCGGCGATACGCAGTATTTT. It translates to CASSLGGGGDTQYF.